This T cell receptor (beta chain) stems from a study of CD8 T cells in ankylosing spondylitis. Points on this clonotype: Its antigen is currently unknown.

In TCRdb, the 5' RACE reads were re-called with MiXCR into one record per CDR3 protein. The sample contains roughly 160,000 distinct CDR3 sequences, around 9.6% of which appear only once. Study conclusions and caveats: Disease-associated clones were reportedly significantly overrepresented in matched ankylosing spondylitis synovial fluid. Characteristic, it appeared, of ankylosing spondylitis blood was a TCR beta motif of about eight highly homologous variants.

Sequencing used blood, either unsorted or a sorted T cell fraction (not recorded which). The sequence was collected from a female donor with ankylosing spondylitis or in good health (not recorded which).

Written as DNA, the CDR3 is TGCAGCGTTGAAGCCCAGGCTGGCTACACCTTC. Translation: CSVEAQAGYTF. This chain connects TRBV29-1 to TRBJ1-2; D is undetermined. V was cut by 1 base and J by 7 bases, with 7 bases left in between. CDR3 length: 11 residues. Germline assignment: CDR1 SQVTM and CDR2 ANQGSEA. Looking up the rest from reference TRBV29-1 and TRBJ1-2 gives the full variable domain: SAVISQKPSRDICQRGTSLTIQCQVDSQVTMMFWYRQQPGQSLTLIATANQGSEATYESGFVIDKFPISRPNLTFSTLTVSNMSPEDSSIYLCSVEAQAGYTFGSGTRLTVV.